Presented here are 5 T cell receptor beta chains from one specimen sequenced in a study of siplizumab effects on memory and regulatory T cells. Assay: immunoSEQ multiplex PCR; the TCRdb copy retains only in-frame clones and omits some. Here the sample spans around 100,000 clones, about nine tenths being singletons. Sequenced sample: CD4+ T cells sorted from blood. All receptors come from a human donor in good health.

The chain is built from TRBV4-2 and TRBJ1-3; D is undetermined. This CDR3 has 15 residues. Trimming pared 1 base from V and 5 bases from J, leaving 12 bases between. Germline V gives CDR1 LGHNA, CDR2 YNFKEQ. CDR3 in amino acids: CASSQARFGRNTIYF. For the CDR3, the DNA is TGTGCCAGCAGCCAAGCCCGATTCGGAAGAAACACCATATATTTT.

V gene TRBV18 combines with J gene TRBJ1-1, with D unresolved. V lost 5 bases and J lost 1, with 8 bases in between. Germline-derived CDR1 and CDR2 are KGHSH and LQKENI. The CDR3 is 13 residues long. The CDR3 loop reads CASSTFGNTEAFF. Here the CDR3 DNA reads TGTGCCAGCTCAACTTTCGGGAACACTGAAGCTTTCTTT.

This chain uses TRBV7-6 with TRBJ2-3; D is unclear. The CDR3 loop spans 13 amino acids. Trimming removed 3 bases from V and 2 bases from J, with 6 bases in between. CDR1 and CDR2 from the germline V gene are SGHVS and FNYEAQ. The CDR3 nucleotides are TGTGCCAGCAGCTTTTCCCCCACAGATACGCAGTATTTT. This encodes CASSFSPTDTQYF.

This clone was recorded once. This chain links TRBV13 with TRBJ2-7; tentatively, D is TRBD1 (6 bases). V was pared by 8 bases and J by 2 bases, with 22 bases between. CDR3 length: 16 residues. CDR1 and CDR2 from the germline V gene are PRHDT and FYEKMQ (reference sequence). Here the CDR3 DNA reads TGTGCCAGCGGTCATTGGACAGCAGCAATCACCTACGAGCAGTACTTC. The encoded protein is CASGHWTAAITYEQYF.

This sequence joins TRBV6-1 and TRBJ2-5, with D perhaps TRBD2 (5 bases). The DNA end is a closer match to TRBJ2-7, so the J assignment may be wrong. CDR1 and CDR2 from the germline V gene are MNHNS and SASEGT. The CDR3 has 14 residues. The CDR3 DNA reads as TGTGCCAGCAGTGCCTCCGGGAACCCCTACGAGCAGTACTTC. This gives the protein CASSASGNPYEQYF.